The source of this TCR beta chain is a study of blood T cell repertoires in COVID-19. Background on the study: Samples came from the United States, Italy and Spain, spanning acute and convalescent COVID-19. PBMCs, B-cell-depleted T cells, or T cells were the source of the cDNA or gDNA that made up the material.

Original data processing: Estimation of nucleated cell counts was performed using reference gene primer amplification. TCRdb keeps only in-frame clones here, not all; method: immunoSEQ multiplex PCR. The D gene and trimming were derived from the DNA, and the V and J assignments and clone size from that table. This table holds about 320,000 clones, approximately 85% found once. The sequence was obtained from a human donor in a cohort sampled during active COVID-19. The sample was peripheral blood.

The CDR3 region is CATSKRTGSEAFF. In DNA, the CDR3 is TGTGCCACCAGTAAGCGGACAGGGTCTGAAGCTTTCTTT. This chain connects TRBV24-1 to TRBJ1-1; 8 bases line up with TRBD1. Germline assignment: CDR1 KGHDR and CDR2 SFDVKD. V gave up 6 bases and J gave up 6 bases; unmatched junction bases: 5. CDR3 size: 13 residues.